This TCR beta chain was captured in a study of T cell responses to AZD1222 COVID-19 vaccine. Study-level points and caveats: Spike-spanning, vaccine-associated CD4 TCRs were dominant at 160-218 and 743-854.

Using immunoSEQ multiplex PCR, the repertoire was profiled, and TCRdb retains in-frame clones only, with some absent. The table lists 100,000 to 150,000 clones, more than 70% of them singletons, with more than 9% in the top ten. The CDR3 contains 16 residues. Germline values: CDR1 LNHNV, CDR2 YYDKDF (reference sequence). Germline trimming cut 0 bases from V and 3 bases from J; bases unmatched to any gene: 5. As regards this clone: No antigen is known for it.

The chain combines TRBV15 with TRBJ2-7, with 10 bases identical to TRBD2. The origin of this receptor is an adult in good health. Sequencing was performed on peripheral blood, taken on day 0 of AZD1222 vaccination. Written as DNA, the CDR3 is TGTGCCACCAGCAGAGAACGGACTAGCGGTTTCTACGAGCAGTACTTC. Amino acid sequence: CATSRERTSGFYEQYF.